Below are 22 T cell receptor beta chains sequenced from a single sample in a study of blood T cell repertoires in COVID-19. Profiled with immunoSEQ multiplex PCR; TCRdb holds only in-frame clones, not every one. The sample holds roughly 260,000 clones, 70% to 90% seen once. The sample taken for sequencing was PBMCs or T cells enriched from blood (not recorded which). These receptors were collected from a woman aged 45-59 years who had recovered from COVID-19.

V usage is TRBV5-6 and J usage is TRBJ2-4, with 14 bases aligning to TRBD2. CDR1 and CDR2 (germline): SGHDT, YYEEEE. The CDR3 has 17 amino acids. V trimming: 4 bases; J trimming: 11 bases; junction bases outside the gene matches: 14. The CDR3 DNA follows: TGTGCCAGCAGCCACGAGGGACTAGCGGGGGTGCTAACGGTTCAGTACTTC. This encodes CASSHEGLAGVLTVQYF.

This clone was picked up a small number of times. The genes are TRBV25-1 and TRBJ1-1; possible D gene TRBD1, 6 bases. V gave up 0 bases and J gave up 1 base, with 12 bases separating them. The germline gives CDR1 MGHDK, CDR2 SYGVNS. The CDR3 contains 16 residues. In DNA, the CDR3 is TGTGCCAGCAGTGAATATTCTCGGACAGAGAACACTGAAGCTTTCTTT. This translates into CASSEYSRTENTEAFF.

This clone was seen a handful of times. This sequence joins TRBV18 and TRBJ2-2; D may be TRBD1 (5 bases). The ends were cut back, 4 bases at V and 3 bases at J, with 12 bases in the middle. The V gene's germline CDR1 is KGHSH and CDR2 LQKENI. This CDR3 is 15 amino acids long. CDR3 DNA sequence: TGTGCCAGCTCACTTATACAGGCCGACACCGGGGAGCTGTTTTTT. Translating gives CASSLIQADTGELFF. The complete variable domain, with remaining parts taken from reference TRBV18 and TRBJ2-2, reads NAGVMQNPRHLVRRRGQEARLRCSPMKGHSHVYWYRQLPEEGLKFMVYLQKENIIDESGMPKERFSAEFPKEGPSILRIQQVVRGDSAAYFCASSLIQADTGELFFGEGSRLTVL.

J is TRBJ1-6 and V is TRBV28; tentative D call: TRBD1 (5 bases). Per germline, CDR1 MDHEN and CDR2 SYDVKM. This CDR3 region has 14 residues. V lost 3 bases, J lost 8 bases, and 11 bases lay in between. The DNA of the CDR3 is TGTGCCAGCAGTTTCGGGGGGTGGGATTCACCCCTCCACTTT. This codes for CASSFGGWDSPLHF.

The chain employs TRBV6-5 and TRBJ2-7; D gene unclear. The V gene's germline CDR1 is MNHEY and CDR2 SVGAGI. Between the trimmed V and J ends, which lost 0 bases and 0 bases, there was a span of 6 bases. This CDR3 is 14 amino acids long. The CDR3 is CASSYSGSSYEQYF. CDR3 nucleotides: TGTGCCAGCAGTTACTCGGGCAGCTCCTACGAGCAGTACTTC.

V usage is TRBV4-1 and J usage is TRBJ2-7; the D gene is possibly TRBD2 (6 bases). The CDR3 length is 13 residues. Germline V lookup: CDR1 MGHRA, CDR2 YSYEKL. V lost 4 bases and J 5 bases, leaving 12 bases between the germline ends. The CDR3, as DNA: TGCGCCAGCAGCCCAGATACGGGGGACGAGCAGTACTTC. Translated, it gives CASSPDTGDEQYF.

The V and J genes are TRBV5-4 and TRBJ1-2; a weak D match, TRBD1 (6 bases). Trimming cost V 1 base and J 5 bases, with 9 bases left between them. The CDR3 sequence is 13 residues long. The V gene's germline CDR1 is SGHNT and CDR2 YYREEE (reference sequence). CDR3 in DNA: TGTGCCAGCAGCTTGAGTGGACAGTATGGCTACACCTTC. It encodes CASSLSGQYGYTF. The full variable domain, rest sourced from reference TRBV5-4 and TRBJ1-2, is ETGVTQSPTHLIKTRGQQVTLRCSSQSGHNTVSWYQQALGQGPQFIFQYYREEENGRGNFPPRFSGLQFPNYSSELNVNALELDDSALYLCASSLSGQYGYTFGSGTRLTVV.

The rearrangement joins TRBV29-1 to TRBJ1-2, with D maybe TRBD1 (5 bases). V lost 4 bases and J lost 8, with 14 bases in between. The CDR3 length is 12 residues. Looked up from germline, CDR1 is SQVTM and CDR2 is ANQGSEA. The CDR3 sequence is CSVARDSGGYTF. The CDR3 bases are TGCAGCGTTGCCAGGGACTCTGGGGGCTACACCTTC.

This rearrangement joins TRBV29-1 to TRBJ2-2, with 10 bases that match TRBD2. Germline CDR1 SQVTM, CDR2 ANQGSEA. The V segment lost 7 bases and the J segment 1 base; nucleotides outside the gene matches: 6. This CDR3 is 15 amino acids long. CDR3: CSGKRTSGNTGELFF. In DNA, the CDR3 is TGCAGCGGGAAAAGGACTAGCGGGAACACCGGGGAGCTGTTTTTT.

This clone was found a few times. The chain couples TRBV24-1 to TRBJ2-1; TRBD2 aligns across 7 bases. Per germline, CDR1 KGHDR and CDR2 SFDVKD. The CDR3 covers 13 residues. J gave up 2 bases and V 9 bases, and 3 bases lay outside the gene matches. The CDR3 loop reads CATAGAPYNEQFF. The CDR3 coding sequence is TGTGCCACCGCGGGAGCGCCCTACAATGAGCAGTTCTTC.

The chain carries TRBV11-2 and TRBJ1-6, with D maybe TRBD1 (5 bases). Per germline, CDR1 SGHAT and CDR2 FQNNGV. V shed 1 base and J shed 7 bases, with 8 bases lying between them. The CDR3 has 14 amino acids. This CDR3 is CASSLGGGNSPLHF. CDR3 coding DNA: TGTGCCAGCAGCTTAGGGGGGGGGAATTCACCCCTCCACTTT. Looking up the rest from reference TRBV11-2 and TRBJ1-6 gives the full variable domain: EAGVAQSPRYKIIEKRQSVAFWCNPISGHATLYWYQQILGQGPKLLIQFQNNGVVDDSQLPKDRFSAERLKGVDSTLKIQPAKLEDSAVYLCASSLGGGNSPLHFGNGTRLTVT.

DNA of the CDR3: TGTGCCAGCAGCTTAGGAGGGGAGGGTCAGCCCCAGCATTTT. Protein sequence: CASSLGGEGQPQHF. V is TRBV11-2 and J is TRBJ1-5, with D possibly matching TRBD1 (5 bases). Germline values: CDR1 SGHAT, CDR2 FQNNGV. V dropped 1 base and J dropped 6 bases, with 10 bases sitting between them. The CDR3 runs 14 residues.

The chain employs TRBV30 and TRBJ2-7; 14 bases map to TRBD2. The V gene's germline CDR1 is GTSNPN and CDR2 SVGIG (reference sequence). The CDR3 sequence is 15 residues long. Trimming at V came to 0 bases and at J to 5 bases, leaving 3 bases not matched to a gene. CDR3 in DNA: TGTGCCTGGAGTGTATTGGGACTAGCGGGAGACGAGCAGTACTTC. It encodes CAWSVLGLAGDEQYF.

The rearrangement links TRBV7-2 to TRBJ2-2, with D perhaps TRBD2 (5 bases). The CDR3 is made up of 12 amino acids. The ends were cut back, 3 bases at V and 8 bases at J, with 7 bases in the middle. Germline V CDR1 and CDR2: SGHTA, FQGNSA. The CDR3 reads CASSFRGGELFF. DNA of the CDR3: TGTGCCAGCAGCTTTAGAGGGGGGGAGCTGTTTTTT.

The rearrangement links TRBV28 to TRBJ2-5; TRBD1 matches at 9 bases. The V and J ends lost 7 bases and 2 bases, in that order; junction bases with no gene match: 8. CDR3 size: 15 residues. The V gene's germline CDR1 is MDHEN and CDR2 SYDVKM. The CDR3 nucleotides read TGTGCCAGCACCGAAGGGACAGGGATTCAAGAGACCCAGTACTTC. Amino acids: CASTEGTGIQETQYF.

The genes are TRBV3-1 (or the pseudogene TRBV3-2) and TRBJ1-2; TRBD1 matches 8 bases. After removal of 7 bases from V and 4 bases from J, the junction contained 14 bases not matched to a gene. Germline CDR1 LGHDT, CDR2 YNNKEL (reference sequence). This CDR3 is 16 amino acids long. The CDR3 DNA reads TGTGCCAGCACCTCCGGGGCGGCAGGGGGCATCTATGGCTACACCTTC. Its translation: CASTSGAAGGIYGYTF.

The chain is built from TRBV27 and TRBJ2-7; 9 nucleotides agree with TRBD1. From germline, CDR1 is MNHEY and CDR2 SMNVEV (reference sequence). The CDR3 has 17 residues. With V trimmed by 0 bases and J by 5 bases, 11 bases remained unmatched. The CDR3 region has the DNA TGTGCCAGCAGTTTATCGTGGGGGGACAGGGTGAGGCACGAGCAGTACTTC. It translates to CASSLSWGDRVRHEQYF.

The table lists this clone with many counts. In DNA, the CDR3 is TGTGCCAGCAGCCTAAGGACAGGAAACAATGAGCAGTTCTTC. This gives the protein CASSLRTGNNEQFF. The chain couples TRBV11-3 to TRBJ2-1; the match to TRBD1 covers 7 bases. CDR1 is SGHNT, CDR2 YENEEA, per germline. The trim removed 5 bases at V and 5 bases at J, leaving 6 bases unmatched. The CDR3 consists of 14 residues.

This chain links TRBV6-4 with TRBJ1-1; D is possibly TRBD1 (6 bases). The CDR3 loop spans 14 amino acids. Germline V CDR1 and CDR2: MRHNA, SNTAGT. V was pared by 4 bases and J by 0 bases, with 9 bases between. The CDR3 sequence: CASSAGTLNTEAFF. CDR3 DNA sequence: TGTGCCAGCAGTGCCGGGACATTGAACACTGAAGCTTTCTTT.

A few counts support this clone. The rearrangement joins TRBV6-5 to TRBJ1-5, with a tentative D call TRBD1 (6 bases). The CDR3 loop spans 15 amino acids. Deletions cut 6 bases from V and 2 bases from J, with 14 bases between. CDR1 is MNHEY and CDR2 is SVGAGI in the germline V gene. CDR3 in DNA: TGTGCCAGCAGGGGTCTGACAGGCGGCAATCAGCCCCAGCATTTT. Encoded protein: CASRGLTGGNQPQHF.

The gene calls are TRBV2 and TRBJ2-2; TRBD1 matches 7 bases. The CDR3 consists of 17 residues. V trimming: 3 bases; J trimming: 6 bases; junction bases outside the gene matches: 13. Germline-derived CDR1 and CDR2 are SNHLY and FYNNEI. The CDR3 region has the DNA TGTGCCAGCAGTGATCGTCGACGGACAGGTCGCCCCGGGGAGCTGTTTTTT. The encoded protein is CASSDRRRTGRPGELFF.

V and J are TRBV28 and TRBJ1-4, with a possible D match to TRBD1 (6 bases). Germline V gene sequence: CDR1 MDHEN, CDR2 SYDVKM. There are 14 residues in the CDR3. V gave up 4 bases and J gave up 14 bases, with 20 bases separating them. This CDR3 reads CASSSPGAPWVLFF. CDR3 nucleotides: TGTGCCAGCAGTTCTCCAGGGGCCCCTTGGGTTCTGTTTTTT.